The 28 T cell receptor beta chains below were found in one sample sequenced in a study of blood T cells in healthy people across ages. Alongside a J-beta primer mix, a sample-barcoded 5' primer served in a second PCR lasting about 6 to 11 cycles. TCRdb passed the 5' RACE reads through MiXCR, listing each CDR3 protein once. The sample lists over 500,000 distinct CDR3 sequences; around a quarter were seen once. These same records also appear under a second study, on T cells of mothers and their children.

The source material was blood. Receptor source: a boy between 2 and 10 years old in good health.

The chain joins TRBV11-2 to TRBJ2-7; 8 bases match TRBD2. The V and J ends lost 5 bases and 2 bases, in that order; junction bases with no gene match: 14. This CDR3 has 17 residues. Germline CDR1 and CDR2: SGHAT and FQNNGV. The CDR3 region has the DNA TGTGCCAGCAGCCACCACCTCGTTGGCGGGAGGCCCTACGAGCAGTACTTC. Protein: CASSHHLVGGRPYEQYF.

The chain has TRBV9 and TRBJ2-7, with TRBD2 as a possible D gene (6 bases). Germline values: CDR1 SGDLS, CDR2 YYNGEE. Trimming removed 0 bases from V and 3 bases from J, with 10 bases in between. CDR3 length: 14 amino acids. The CDR3 sequence is CASSVGGEVYEQYF. The CDR3 region has the DNA TGTGCCAGCAGCGTAGGGGGGGAGGTCTACGAGCAGTACTTC. Looking up the rest from reference TRBV9 and TRBJ2-7 gives the full variable domain: DSGVTQTPKHLITATGQRVTLRCSPRSGDLSVYWYQQSLDQGLQFLIQYYNGEERAKGNILERFSAQQFPDLHSELNLSSLELGDSALYFCASSVGGEVYEQYFGPGTRLTVT.

The gene calls are TRBV7-8 and TRBJ1-1, with D hard to call. V lost 0 bases, J lost 2 bases, and 7 bases lay in between. The CDR3 totals 14 residues. Germline V gene data show CDR1 as SGHVS and CDR2 as FQNEAQ. The chain's CDR3 is CASSLAVANTEAFF. CDR3 DNA sequence: TGTGCCAGCAGCTTAGCGGTAGCAAACACTGAAGCTTTCTTT. The variable domain in full, completed from reference TRBV7-8 and TRBJ1-1, reads GAGVSQSPRYKVAKRGQDVALRCDPISGHVSLFWYQQALGQGPEFLTYFQNEAQLDKSGLPSDRFFAERPEGSVSTLKIQRTQQEDSAVYLCASSLAVANTEAFFGQGTRLTVV.

The gene calls are TRBV5-6 and TRBJ1-5, with 8 bases that match TRBD1. V shed 4 bases, J shed 9 bases, and the junction held 9 bases outside the gene matches. Germline assignment: CDR1 SGHDT and CDR2 YYEEEE. CDR3 length: 14 residues. CDR3 residues: CASSRTGSAGPQHF. The CDR3, as DNA: TGTGCCAGCAGCAGGACAGGGTCAGCCGGGCCCCAGCATTTT.

The V and J genes are TRBV4-3 and TRBJ2-5; TRBD2 might be the D (7 bases). The J call could be wrong; TRBJ2-1 is a better fit for the DNA end. CDR1 is LGHNA and CDR2 is YSLEER in the germline V gene. The CDR3 sequence is 14 residues long. Written as DNA, the CDR3 is TGCGCCAGCAGCCAAGATGGGGAGGGGGATGAGCAGTTCTTC. Its protein product is CASSQDGEGDEQFF.

This clonotype was counted between two and nine times. The chain links TRBV6-2 or TRBV6-3 to TRBJ2-7, with a weak D call TRBD2 (6 bases). Trimming stripped 7 bases from V and 0 bases from J, with 10 bases between. Germline V lookup: CDR1 MNHEY, CDR2 SVGEGT. The CDR3 is 13 residues long. The CDR3 here is CASTQTSSYEQYF. In nucleotides, the CDR3 is TGTGCCAGCACCCAGACTAGCTCCTACGAGCAGTACTTC.

The rearrangement uses TRBV20-1 and TRBJ2-1; D possibly uses TRBD1 or TRBD2 (5 bases each). Trimming left V 3 bases short and J 0 bases short, with 15 bases between. The germline gives CDR1 DFQATT, CDR2 SNEGSKA (reference sequence). CDR3 size: 16 residues. The CDR3 sequence is CSARGRRDGSYNEQFF. CDR3 nucleotide sequence: TGCAGTGCTAGGGGTCGCCGGGACGGCTCCTACAATGAGCAGTTCTTC.

This clonotype has just a few counts. V and J are TRBV12-5 and TRBJ2-5; D gene uncertain. The CDR3 totals 12 residues. The V end lost 2 bases, the J end lost 3 bases, and 4 bases lay between the germline ends. Germline V gene data show CDR1 as LGHNT and CDR2 as FRNRAP. The CDR3, as DNA: TGTGCTAGTGGTTTGCAGGAAGAGACCCAGTACTTC. Protein product: CASGLQEETQYF.

This clonotype was counted a few times. J is TRBJ1-4 and V is TRBV6-5, with 8 positions matching TRBD1. Germline values: CDR1 MNHEY, CDR2 SVGAGI. Trimming removed 5 bases from V and 4 bases from J; junction bases left unmatched: 9. The CDR3 length is 16 residues. CDR3 sequence (DNA): TGTGCCAGCAGTCCCCAAGACGGACAGGGTAATGAAAAACTGTTTTTT. It yields the protein CASSPQDGQGNEKLFF.

The rearrangement joins TRBV3-1 to TRBJ2-7; 7 positions match TRBD1. V shed 4 bases, J shed 3 bases, and the junction held 3 bases outside the gene matches. This CDR3 contains 13 residues. Per germline, CDR1 LGHDT and CDR2 YNNKEL (reference sequence). This CDR3 is CASSPGQLYEQYF. The DNA for the CDR3 is TGTGCCAGCAGCCCGGGACAGCTCTACGAGCAGTACTTC.

This clonotype was found once. J is TRBJ1-1 and V is TRBV20-1; no reliable D call. V was trimmed by 3 bases and J by 0 bases, leaving 8 bases between them. Germline assignment: CDR1 DFQATT and CDR2 SNEGSKA (reference sequence). The CDR3 is 13 residues long. The CDR3 protein is CSASVSMNTEAFF. The CDR3 nucleotides read TGCAGTGCTAGCGTTTCCATGAACACTGAAGCTTTCTTT.

The rearrangement joins TRBV6-5 to TRBJ2-5, with 9 positions matching TRBD2. Germline CDR1 is MNHEY and CDR2 is SVGAGI. V shed 7 bases, J shed 5 bases, and the junction held 14 bases outside the gene matches. The length of the CDR3 is 16 residues. CDR3 region: CASTAGLAHARETQYF. The CDR3 bases are TGTGCCAGCACTGCAGGACTAGCGCACGCCCGGGAGACCCAGTACTTC.

This clonotype has only one observation. The J gene is TRBJ2-7, the V gene TRBV12-3 or TRBV12-4; 12 nucleotides match TRBD2. The trim removed 4 bases at V and 6 bases at J, leaving 4 bases unmatched. The CDR3 is made up of 14 amino acids. This CDR3 reads CASSSTSGSFEQYF. CDR3 sequence (DNA): TGTGCCAGCAGTTCGACTAGCGGGAGTTTCGAGCAGTACTTC.

The chain has TRBV29-1 and TRBJ2-1, with 7 bases that match TRBD1. The CDR3 has 14 amino acids. The V segment lost 6 bases and the J segment 0 bases; nucleotides outside the gene matches: 5. The germline V gene has CDR1 SQVTM and CDR2 ANQGSEA. Here the CDR3 reads CSVSDRSSYNEQFF. In DNA, the CDR3 is TGCAGCGTATCGGACAGGAGCTCCTACAATGAGCAGTTCTTC.

The chain joins TRBV7-3 to TRBJ2-5, with TRBD2 matching 10 bases. The assigned J gene may be wrong: the sequence end matches TRBJ2-7 better. The germline gives CDR1 SGHTA, CDR2 FQGTGA. The CDR3 length is 13 residues. In nucleotides, the CDR3 is TGTGCCAGCAGCCCACGGACTAGCGGCGAGCAGTACTTC. It translates to CASSPRTSGEQYF.

This clonotype has more than one count but fewer than ten. The chain's CDR3 is CASSYLPSPDRGVPYEQYF. DNA of the CDR3: TGTGCCAGCAGCTATCTTCCCTCCCCGGACAGGGGTGTTCCCTACGAGCAGTACTTC. The chain carries TRBV11-3 and TRBJ2-7; 9 bases match TRBD1. Germline V gene data show CDR1 as SGHNT and CDR2 as YENEEA. V lost 4 bases to trimming and J lost 2 bases; unmatched junction nucleotides: 18. The CDR3 is 19 residues long.

The J gene is TRBJ1-5, the V gene TRBV20-1; 9 positions match TRBD1. The CDR3 runs 19 residues. Germline loops: CDR1 DFQATT, CDR2 SNEGSKA (reference sequence). After removal of 0 bases from V and 2 bases from J, the junction contained 14 bases not matched to a gene. CDR3 in amino acids: CSARDLGTGPERGNQPQHF. CDR3 nucleotide sequence: TGCAGTGCTAGAGATCTGGGGACAGGGCCCGAGAGAGGCAATCAGCCCCAGCATTTT.

The chain has TRBV7-2 and TRBJ1-3; no definite D call. CDR1 and CDR2 from the germline V gene are SGHTA and FQGNSA. Trimming cost V 4 bases and J 0 bases, with 7 bases left between them. CDR3 length: 14 amino acids. The CDR3 DNA is TGTGCCAGCAGCTCGGATATCTCTGGAAACACCATATATTTT. This codes for CASSSDISGNTIYF. Drawing the rest from reference TRBV7-2 and TRBJ1-3, the complete variable domain is GAGVSQSPSNKVTEKGKDVELRCDPISGHTALYWYRQSLGQGLEFLIYFQGNSAPDKSGLPSDRFSAERTGGSVSTLTIQRTQQEDSAVYLCASSSDISGNTIYFGEGSWLTVV.

The chain joins TRBV6-6 to TRBJ1-1; D call uncertain. The germline V gene has CDR1 MNHNY and CDR2 SVGAGI (reference sequence). The length of the CDR3 is 14 residues. The V gene lost 0 bases and the J gene lost 1 base, with 6 bases spanning the gap. DNA for the CDR3: TGTGCCAGCAGTTACTCAACCCGGAACACTGAAGCTTTCTTT. This codes for CASSYSTRNTEAFF.

The chain recombines TRBV20-1 with TRBJ1-6; a weak D match, TRBD1 (5 bases). V shed 8 bases and J shed 8 bases, with 19 bases lying between them. Germline V gene data show CDR1 as DFQATT and CDR2 as SNEGSKA (reference sequence). The CDR3 has 14 amino acids. The CDR3 sequence: CSPGIRDGDSPLHF. In DNA, the CDR3 is TGCAGTCCGGGGATCCGGGACGGAGATTCACCCCTCCACTTT.

This clonotype came up a few times. The chain recombines TRBV6-6 with TRBJ1-5; 8 nucleotides match TRBD1. The CDR3 extends over 16 amino acids. Unmatched junction bases numbered 13, after V lost 6 bases and J lost 6 bases. Germline values: CDR1 MNHNY, CDR2 SVGAGI (reference sequence). The CDR3: CASSPPGQGGGQPQHF. The CDR3 coding sequence is TGTGCCAGCAGCCCTCCTGGACAGGGAGGGGGTCAGCCCCAGCATTTT.

The V call is TRBV30, the J call TRBJ2-1; 7 positions match TRBD2. The CDR3 spans 14 residues. The germline V gene encodes CDR1 GTSNPN and CDR2 SVGIG (reference sequence). J was trimmed by 0 bases and V by 1 base; bases with no gene match: 0. The DNA of the CDR3 is TGTGCCTGGAGTGGGACTAGCTCCTACAATGAGCAGTTCTTC. Amino acids: CAWSGTSSYNEQFF.

The CDR3 DNA reads TGTGCCAGCAGCTTTTCTATCCGGGACTCAGGTGAGCAGTTCTTC. Encoded protein: CASSFSIRDSGEQFF. The V and J genes are TRBV7-8 and TRBJ2-1; perhaps TRBD2 as D (6 bases). Per germline, CDR1 SGHVS and CDR2 FQNEAQ. The CDR3 is 15 amino acids. The V and J ends lost 3 bases and 9 bases respectively, with 18 bases between them.

V is TRBV20-1 and J is TRBJ2-7, with 8 positions matching TRBD1. With 5 bases clipped from V and 6 bases from J, the junction kept 9 bases outside the gene matches. This CDR3 is built from 13 residues. Germline CDR1 DFQATT, CDR2 SNEGSKA (reference sequence). The CDR3 sequence is CSALGQGPLEQYF. DNA for the CDR3: TGCAGTGCTCTAGGACAGGGACCACTCGAGCAGTACTTC.

This clonotype was counted between two and nine times. The chain couples TRBV5-1 to TRBJ2-6; no definite D call. The V end lost 4 bases, the J end lost 2 bases, and 10 bases lay between the germline ends. Germline CDR1 SGHRS, CDR2 YFSETQ. This CDR3 has 15 residues. The CDR3 is CASSLLEPGANVLTF. In DNA, the CDR3 is TGCGCCAGCAGCCTGCTTGAGCCTGGGGCCAACGTCCTGACTTTC.

The rearrangement uses TRBV4-3 and TRBJ1-1; 7 nucleotides agree with TRBD1. Germline V gene data show CDR1 as LGHNA and CDR2 as YSLEER. There are 15 residues in the CDR3. Germline trimming cut 0 bases from V and 6 bases from J; bases unmatched to any gene: 7. The CDR3 region is CASSQDRTGLAEAFF. The CDR3 DNA sequence: TGCGCCAGCAGCCAAGATCGGACAGGCCTAGCTGAAGCTTTCTTT.

The chain joins TRBV19 to TRBJ1-6; 11 bases agree with TRBD1. The CDR3 runs to 15 residues. Trimming removed 4 bases from V and 8 bases from J; junction bases left unmatched: 4. Germline CDR1 reads LNHDA; CDR2 reads SQIVND (reference sequence). The CDR3 loop reads CASSTGTGGYSPLHF. The CDR3 bases are TGTGCCAGTAGTACTGGGACAGGGGGTTATTCACCCCTCCACTTT.

This clonotype appeared a few times. The chain links TRBV20-1 to TRBJ2-3; D is unclear. The CDR3 spans 13 residues. Germline-derived CDR1 and CDR2 are DFQATT and SNEGSKA (reference sequence). V was clipped by 6 bases and J by 6 bases, with 16 bases between them. The CDR3 sequence: CSAPMAEADTQYF. The CDR3 DNA is TGCAGTGCCCCTATGGCCGAGGCGGATACGCAGTATTTT.